This section outlines one TCR beta chain sequence together with its context. Authors' data handling: ImmunoSEQ junction-only sequences lacked quality scores, so their filtering differed. Method: immunoSEQ multiplex PCR; TCRdb's copy keeps in-frame clones and lacks some. V and J calls and clone size come straight from that table; D and trimming were deduced from the DNA. The data show roughly 2.2 million clones, with roughly 93% seen just once and 0.39% held by the top ten. This entry belongs to a study of shared clonotypes between healthy human individuals. Study in general: Contributing individuals were a couple of females and a few males aged 18 to 49.

Sequencing input: naive CD4+ T cells from PBMCs. Noted subset: CD45RA+ positively selected. The sequence was collected from a man younger than 35 in good health. Some clones in this sample may be carry-over from other donors' samples.

CDR3 sequence: CASNLPTDTQYF. The DNA of the CDR3 is TGTGCCAGCAACTTACCCACAGATACGCAGTATTTT. The chain employs TRBV9 and TRBJ2-3; D not certain. Trimming took 6 bases from V and 2 from J, leaving 7 bases between them. The CDR3 has 12 residues. CDR1 and CDR2 (germline): SGDLS, YYNGEE.